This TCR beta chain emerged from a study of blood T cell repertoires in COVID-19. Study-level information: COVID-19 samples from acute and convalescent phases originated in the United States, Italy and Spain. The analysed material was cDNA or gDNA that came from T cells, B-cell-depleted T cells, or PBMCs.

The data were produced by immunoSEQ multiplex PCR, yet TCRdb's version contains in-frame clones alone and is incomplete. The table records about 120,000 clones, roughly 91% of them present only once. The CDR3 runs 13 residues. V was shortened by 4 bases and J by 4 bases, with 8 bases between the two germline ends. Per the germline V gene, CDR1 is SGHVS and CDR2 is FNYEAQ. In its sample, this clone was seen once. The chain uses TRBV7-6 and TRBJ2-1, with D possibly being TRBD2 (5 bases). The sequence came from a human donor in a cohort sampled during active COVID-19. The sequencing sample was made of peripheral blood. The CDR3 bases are TGTGCCAGCAGCTCGGACTTGTACAATGAGCAGTTCTTC. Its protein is CASSSDLYNEQFF.